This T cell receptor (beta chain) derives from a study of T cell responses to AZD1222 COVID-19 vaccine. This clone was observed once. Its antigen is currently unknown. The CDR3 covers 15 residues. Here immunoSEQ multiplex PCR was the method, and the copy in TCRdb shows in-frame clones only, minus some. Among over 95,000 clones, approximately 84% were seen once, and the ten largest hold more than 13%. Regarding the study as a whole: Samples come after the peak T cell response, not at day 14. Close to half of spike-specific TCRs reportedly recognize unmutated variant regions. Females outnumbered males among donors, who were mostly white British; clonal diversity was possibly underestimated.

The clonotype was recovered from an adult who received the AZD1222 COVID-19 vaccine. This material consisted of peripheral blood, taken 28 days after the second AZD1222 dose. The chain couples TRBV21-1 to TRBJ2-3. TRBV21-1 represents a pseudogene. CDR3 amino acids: CASIPVGWDRDTQYF. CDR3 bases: TGTGCCAGCATTCCGGTGGGGTGGGATAGGGATACGCAGTATTTT.